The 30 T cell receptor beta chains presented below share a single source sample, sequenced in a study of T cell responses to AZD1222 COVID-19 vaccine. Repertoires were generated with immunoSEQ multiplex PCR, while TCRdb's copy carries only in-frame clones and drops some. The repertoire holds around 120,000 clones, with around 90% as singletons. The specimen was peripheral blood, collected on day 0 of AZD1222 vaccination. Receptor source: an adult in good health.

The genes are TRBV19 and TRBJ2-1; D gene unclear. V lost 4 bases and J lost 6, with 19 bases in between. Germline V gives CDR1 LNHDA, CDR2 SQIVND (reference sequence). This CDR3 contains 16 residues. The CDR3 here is CASSNPMDVIRNEQFF. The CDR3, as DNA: TGTGCCAGTAGTAACCCAATGGATGTCATCCGCAATGAGCAGTTCTTC.

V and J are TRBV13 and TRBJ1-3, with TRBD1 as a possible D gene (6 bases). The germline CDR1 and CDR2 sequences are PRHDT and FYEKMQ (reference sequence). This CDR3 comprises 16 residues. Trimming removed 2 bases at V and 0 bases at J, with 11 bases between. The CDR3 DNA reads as TGTGCCAGCAGCTTACCAGGGGTGATCTCTGGAAACACCATATATTTT. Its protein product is CASSLPGVISGNTIYF.

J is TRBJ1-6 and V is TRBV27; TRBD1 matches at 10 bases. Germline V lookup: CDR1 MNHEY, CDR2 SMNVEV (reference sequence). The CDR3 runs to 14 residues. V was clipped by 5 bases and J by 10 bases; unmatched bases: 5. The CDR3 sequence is CASSPGQGWSPLHF. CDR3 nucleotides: TGTGCCAGCAGTCCGGGACAGGGGTGGTCACCCCTCCACTTT.

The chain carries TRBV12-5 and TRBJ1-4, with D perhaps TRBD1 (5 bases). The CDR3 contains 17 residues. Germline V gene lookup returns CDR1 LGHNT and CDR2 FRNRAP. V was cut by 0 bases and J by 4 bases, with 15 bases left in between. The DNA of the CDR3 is TGTGCTAGTGGTTTGGTAGTAGTCCGACAGCTTAATGAAAAACTGTTTTTT. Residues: CASGLVVVRQLNEKLFF.

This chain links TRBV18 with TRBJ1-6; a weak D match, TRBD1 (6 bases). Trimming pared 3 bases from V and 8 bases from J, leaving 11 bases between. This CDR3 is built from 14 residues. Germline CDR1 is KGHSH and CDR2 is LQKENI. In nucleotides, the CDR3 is TGTGCCAGCTCACCGCGGGACAAGGATTCACCCCTCCACTTT. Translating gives CASSPRDKDSPLHF.

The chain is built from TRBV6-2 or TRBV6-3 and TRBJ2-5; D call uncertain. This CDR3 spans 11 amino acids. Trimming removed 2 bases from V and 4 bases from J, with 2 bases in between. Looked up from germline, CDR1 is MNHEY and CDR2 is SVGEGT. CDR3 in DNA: TGTGCCAGCAGTTACCCAGAGACCCAGTACTTC. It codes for CASSYPETQYF.

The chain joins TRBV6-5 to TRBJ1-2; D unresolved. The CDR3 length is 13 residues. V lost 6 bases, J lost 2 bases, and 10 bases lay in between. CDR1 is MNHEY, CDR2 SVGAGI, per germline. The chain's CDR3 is CASSLTANYGYTF. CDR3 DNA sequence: TGTGCCAGCAGCCTTACAGCAAACTATGGCTACACCTTC.

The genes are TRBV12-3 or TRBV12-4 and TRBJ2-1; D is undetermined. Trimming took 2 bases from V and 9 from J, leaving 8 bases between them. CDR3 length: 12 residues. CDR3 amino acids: CASSLIASEQFF. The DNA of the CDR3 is TGTGCCAGCAGTTTAATAGCTAGTGAGCAGTTCTTC.

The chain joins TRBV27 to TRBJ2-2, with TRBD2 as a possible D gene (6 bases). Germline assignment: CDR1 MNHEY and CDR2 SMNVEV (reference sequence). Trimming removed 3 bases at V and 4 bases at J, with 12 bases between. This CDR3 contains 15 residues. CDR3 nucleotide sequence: TGTGCCAGCAGTTTGAACGGAGGGCGCACCGGGGAGCTGTTTTTT. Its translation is CASSLNGGRTGELFF.

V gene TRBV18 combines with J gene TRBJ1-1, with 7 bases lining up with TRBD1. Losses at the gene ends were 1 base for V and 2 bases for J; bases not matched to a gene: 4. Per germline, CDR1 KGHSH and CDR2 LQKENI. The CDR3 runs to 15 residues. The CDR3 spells CASSPQTGINTEAFF. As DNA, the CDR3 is TGTGCCAGCTCACCACAGACAGGGATAAACACTGAAGCTTTCTTT.

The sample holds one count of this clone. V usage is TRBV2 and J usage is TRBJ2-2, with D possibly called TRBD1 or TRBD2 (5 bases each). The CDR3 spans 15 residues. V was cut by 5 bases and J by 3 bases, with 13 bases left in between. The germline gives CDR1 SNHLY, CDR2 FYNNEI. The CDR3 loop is CASSQGRGYTGELFF. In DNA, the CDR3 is TGTGCCAGCAGTCAGGGACGGGGATACACCGGGGAGCTGTTTTTT.

The CDR3 DNA reads as TGTGCCAGCAGTAACCGGGACCGGTCAGCTTTCTTT. Residues: CASSNRDRSAFF. The rearrangement uses TRBV6-2 or TRBV6-3 and TRBJ1-1, with D perhaps TRBD1 (5 bases). Trimming cost V 5 bases and J 10 bases, with 14 bases left between them. CDR3 length: 12 residues. CDR1 and CDR2 from the germline V gene are MNHEY and SVGEGT.

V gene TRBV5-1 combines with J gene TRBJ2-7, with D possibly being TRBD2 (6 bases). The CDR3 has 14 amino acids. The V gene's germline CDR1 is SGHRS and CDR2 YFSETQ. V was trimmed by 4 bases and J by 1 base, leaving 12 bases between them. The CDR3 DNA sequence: TGCGCCAGCAGCCCGGGACTGATTTCCTACGAGCAGTACTTC. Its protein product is CASSPGLISYEQYF.

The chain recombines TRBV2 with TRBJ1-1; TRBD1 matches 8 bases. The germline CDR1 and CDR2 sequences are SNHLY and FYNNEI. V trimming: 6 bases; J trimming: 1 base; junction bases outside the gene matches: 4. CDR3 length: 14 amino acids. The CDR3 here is CASSDDRGNTEAFF. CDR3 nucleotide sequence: TGTGCCAGCAGCGACGACAGGGGGAACACTGAAGCTTTCTTT.

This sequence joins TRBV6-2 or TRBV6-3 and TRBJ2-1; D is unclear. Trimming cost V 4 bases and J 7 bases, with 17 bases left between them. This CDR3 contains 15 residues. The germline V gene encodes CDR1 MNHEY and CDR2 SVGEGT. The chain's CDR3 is CASSSPGRAWNEQFF. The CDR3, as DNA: TGTGCCAGCAGTTCCCCCGGCCGAGCGTGGAATGAGCAGTTCTTC.

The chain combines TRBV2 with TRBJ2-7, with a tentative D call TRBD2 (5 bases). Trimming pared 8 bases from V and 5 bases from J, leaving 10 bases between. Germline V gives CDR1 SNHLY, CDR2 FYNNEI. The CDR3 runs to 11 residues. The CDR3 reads CASGSGDEQYF. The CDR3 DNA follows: TGTGCCAGCGGTTCCGGGGACGAGCAGTACTTC.

This CDR3 is CASSQQKGFGYTF. CDR3 DNA sequence: TGTGCCAGCAGCCAACAGAAGGGTTTTGGCTACACCTTC. This chain links TRBV3-1 (or the pseudogene TRBV3-2) with TRBJ1-2; D is unresolved. The germline V and J ends were trimmed by 2 bases and 7 bases, with 11 bases remaining between them. The CDR3 contains 13 residues. Germline loops: CDR1 LGHDT, CDR2 YNNKEL (reference sequence).

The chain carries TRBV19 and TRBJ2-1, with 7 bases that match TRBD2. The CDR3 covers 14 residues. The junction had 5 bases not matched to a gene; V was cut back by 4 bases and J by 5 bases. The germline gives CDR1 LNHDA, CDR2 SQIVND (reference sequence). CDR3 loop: CASSRSLADNEQFF. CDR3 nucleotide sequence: TGTGCCAGTAGTAGGTCGCTAGCGGACAATGAGCAGTTCTTC. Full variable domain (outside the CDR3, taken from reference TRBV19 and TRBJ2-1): DGGITQSPKYLFRKEGQNVTLSCEQNLNHDAMYWYRQDPGQGLRLIYYSQIVNDFQKGDIAEGYSVSREKKESFPLTVTSAQKNPTAFYLCASSRSLADNEQFFGPGTRLTVL.

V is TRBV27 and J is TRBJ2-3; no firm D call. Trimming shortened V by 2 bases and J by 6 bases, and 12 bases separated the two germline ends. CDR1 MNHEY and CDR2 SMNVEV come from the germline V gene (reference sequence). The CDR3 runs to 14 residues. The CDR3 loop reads CASSLTPAVDTQYF. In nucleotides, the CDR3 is TGTGCCAGCAGTTTAACCCCGGCAGTGGATACGCAGTATTTT.

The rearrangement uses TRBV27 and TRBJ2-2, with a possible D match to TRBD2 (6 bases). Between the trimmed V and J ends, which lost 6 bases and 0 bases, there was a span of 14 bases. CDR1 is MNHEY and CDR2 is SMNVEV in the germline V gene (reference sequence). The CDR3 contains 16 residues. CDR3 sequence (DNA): TGTGCCAGCAGGGGAGGAGGATCCACGAACACCGGGGAGCTGTTTTTT. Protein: CASRGGGSTNTGELFF.

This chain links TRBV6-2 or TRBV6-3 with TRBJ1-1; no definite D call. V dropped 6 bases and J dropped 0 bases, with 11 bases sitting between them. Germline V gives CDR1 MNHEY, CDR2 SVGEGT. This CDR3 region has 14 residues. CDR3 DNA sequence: TGTGCCAGCAGCTCCCCCGCCCTGAACACTGAAGCTTTCTTT. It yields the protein CASSSPALNTEAFF.

The CDR3 loop is CASSEYGDSNEQFF. CDR3 bases: TGTGCCAGCAGTGAATACGGGGACAGCAATGAGCAGTTCTTC. V is TRBV6-1 and J is TRBJ2-1; TRBD1 matches 7 bases. V trimming: 2 bases; J trimming: 6 bases; junction bases outside the gene matches: 4. In germline, CDR1 is MNHNS, CDR2 SASEGT. The CDR3 consists of 14 residues.

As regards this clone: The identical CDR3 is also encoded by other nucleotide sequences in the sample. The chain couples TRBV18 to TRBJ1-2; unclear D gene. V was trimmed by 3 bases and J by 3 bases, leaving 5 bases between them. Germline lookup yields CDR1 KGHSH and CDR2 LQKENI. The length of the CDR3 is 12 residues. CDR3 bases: TGTGCCAGCTCACCTGACGACTATGGCTACACCTTC. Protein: CASSPDDYGYTF.

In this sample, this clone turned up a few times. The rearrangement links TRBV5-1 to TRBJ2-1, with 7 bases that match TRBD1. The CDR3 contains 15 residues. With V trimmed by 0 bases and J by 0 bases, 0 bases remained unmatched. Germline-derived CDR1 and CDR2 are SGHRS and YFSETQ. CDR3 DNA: TGCGCCAGCAGCTTGGACAGGGGCTCCTACAATGAGCAGTTCTTC. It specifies CASSLDRGSYNEQFF.

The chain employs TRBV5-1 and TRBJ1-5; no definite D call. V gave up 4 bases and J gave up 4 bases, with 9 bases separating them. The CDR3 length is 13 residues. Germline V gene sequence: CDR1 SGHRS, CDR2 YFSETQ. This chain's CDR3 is CASSADVNQPQHF. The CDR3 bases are TGCGCCAGCAGCGCGGACGTAAATCAGCCCCAGCATTTT.

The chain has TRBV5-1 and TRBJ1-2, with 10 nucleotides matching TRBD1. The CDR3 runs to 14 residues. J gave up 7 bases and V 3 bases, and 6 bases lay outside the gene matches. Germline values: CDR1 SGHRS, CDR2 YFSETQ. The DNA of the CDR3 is TGCGCCAGCAGCTGGGGACAGGGGCAAGGTGGCTACACCTTC. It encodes CASSWGQGQGGYTF.

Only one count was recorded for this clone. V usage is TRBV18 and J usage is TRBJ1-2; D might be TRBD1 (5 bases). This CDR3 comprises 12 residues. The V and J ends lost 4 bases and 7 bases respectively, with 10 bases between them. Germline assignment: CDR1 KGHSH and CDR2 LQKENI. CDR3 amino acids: CASSLGDAGYTF. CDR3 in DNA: TGTGCCAGCTCACTGGGGGACGCTGGCTACACCTTC.

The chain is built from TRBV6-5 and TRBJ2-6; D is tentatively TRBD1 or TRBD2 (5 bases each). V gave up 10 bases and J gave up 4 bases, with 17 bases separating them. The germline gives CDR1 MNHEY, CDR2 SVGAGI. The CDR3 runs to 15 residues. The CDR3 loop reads CATLNGGKGANVLTF. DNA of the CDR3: TGTGCCACCCTAAATGGGGGAAAAGGGGCCAACGTCCTGACTTTC.

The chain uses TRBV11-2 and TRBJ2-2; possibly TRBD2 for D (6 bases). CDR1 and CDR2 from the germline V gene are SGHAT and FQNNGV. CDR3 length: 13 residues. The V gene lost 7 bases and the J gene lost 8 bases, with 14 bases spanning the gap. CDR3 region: CASTWNAGGELFF. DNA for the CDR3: TGTGCCAGCACCTGGAACGCGGGAGGGGAGCTGTTTTTT.

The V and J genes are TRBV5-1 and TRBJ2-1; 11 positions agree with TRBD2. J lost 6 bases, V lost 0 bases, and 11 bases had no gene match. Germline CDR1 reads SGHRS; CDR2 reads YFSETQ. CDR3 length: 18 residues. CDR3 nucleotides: TGCGCCAGCAGCTTGGGTAGCGGGGGGGCCTTGGTCTTCAATGAGCAGTTCTTC. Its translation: CASSLGSGGALVFNEQFF.